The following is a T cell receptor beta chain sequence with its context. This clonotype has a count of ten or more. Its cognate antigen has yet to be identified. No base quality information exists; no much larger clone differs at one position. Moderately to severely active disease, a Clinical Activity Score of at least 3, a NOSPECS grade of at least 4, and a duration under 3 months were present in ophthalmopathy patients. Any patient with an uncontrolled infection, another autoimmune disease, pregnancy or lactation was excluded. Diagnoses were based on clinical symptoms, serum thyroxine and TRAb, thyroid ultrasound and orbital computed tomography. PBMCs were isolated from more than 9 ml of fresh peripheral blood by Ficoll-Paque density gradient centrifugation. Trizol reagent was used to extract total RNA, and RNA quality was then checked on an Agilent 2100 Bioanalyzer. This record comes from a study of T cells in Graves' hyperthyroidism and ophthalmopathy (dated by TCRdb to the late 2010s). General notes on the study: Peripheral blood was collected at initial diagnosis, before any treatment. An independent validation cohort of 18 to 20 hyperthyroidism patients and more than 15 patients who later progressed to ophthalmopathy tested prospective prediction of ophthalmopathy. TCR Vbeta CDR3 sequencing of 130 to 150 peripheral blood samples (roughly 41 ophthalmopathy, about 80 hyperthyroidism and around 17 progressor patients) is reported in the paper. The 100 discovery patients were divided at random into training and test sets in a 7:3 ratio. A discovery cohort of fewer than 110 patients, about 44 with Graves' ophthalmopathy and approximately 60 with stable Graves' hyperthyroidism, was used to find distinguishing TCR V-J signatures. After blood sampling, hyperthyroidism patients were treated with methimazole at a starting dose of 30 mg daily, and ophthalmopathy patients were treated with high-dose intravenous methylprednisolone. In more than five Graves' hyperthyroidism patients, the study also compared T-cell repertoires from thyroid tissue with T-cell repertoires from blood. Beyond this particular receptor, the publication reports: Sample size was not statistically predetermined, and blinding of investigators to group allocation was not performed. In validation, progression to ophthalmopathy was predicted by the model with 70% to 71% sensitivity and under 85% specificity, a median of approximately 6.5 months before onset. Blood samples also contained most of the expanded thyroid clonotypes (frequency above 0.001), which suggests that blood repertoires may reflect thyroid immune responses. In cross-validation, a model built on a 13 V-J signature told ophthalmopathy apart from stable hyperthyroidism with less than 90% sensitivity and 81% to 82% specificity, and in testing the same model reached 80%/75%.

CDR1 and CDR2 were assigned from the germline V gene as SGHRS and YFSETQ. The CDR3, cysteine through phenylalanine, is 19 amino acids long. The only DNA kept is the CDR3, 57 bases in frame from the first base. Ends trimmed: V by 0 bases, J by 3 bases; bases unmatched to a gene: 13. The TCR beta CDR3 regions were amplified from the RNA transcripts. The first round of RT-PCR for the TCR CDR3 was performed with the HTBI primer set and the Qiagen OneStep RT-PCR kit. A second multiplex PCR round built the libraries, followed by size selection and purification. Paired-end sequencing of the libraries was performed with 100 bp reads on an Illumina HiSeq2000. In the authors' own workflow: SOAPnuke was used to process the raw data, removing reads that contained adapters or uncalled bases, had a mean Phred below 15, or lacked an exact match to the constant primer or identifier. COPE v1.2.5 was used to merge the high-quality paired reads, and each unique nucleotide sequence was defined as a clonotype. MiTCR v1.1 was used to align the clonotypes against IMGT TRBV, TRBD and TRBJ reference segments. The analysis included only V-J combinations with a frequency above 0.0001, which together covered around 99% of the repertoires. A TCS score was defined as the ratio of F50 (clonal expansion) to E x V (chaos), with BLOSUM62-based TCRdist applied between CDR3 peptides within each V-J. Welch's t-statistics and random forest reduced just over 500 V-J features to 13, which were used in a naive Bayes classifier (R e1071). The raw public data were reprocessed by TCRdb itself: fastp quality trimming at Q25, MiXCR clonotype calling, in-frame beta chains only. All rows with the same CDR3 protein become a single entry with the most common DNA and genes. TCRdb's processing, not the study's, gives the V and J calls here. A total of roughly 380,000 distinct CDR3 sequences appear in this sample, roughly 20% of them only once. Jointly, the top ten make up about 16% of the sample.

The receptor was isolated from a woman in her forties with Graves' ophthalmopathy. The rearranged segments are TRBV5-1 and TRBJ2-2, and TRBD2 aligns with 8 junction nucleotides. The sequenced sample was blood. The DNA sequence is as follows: TGCGCCAGCAGCTTGGCCCCCAGGGAGTGGCGGGAGGACACCGGGGAGCTGTTTTTT. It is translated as CASSLAPREWREDTGELFF. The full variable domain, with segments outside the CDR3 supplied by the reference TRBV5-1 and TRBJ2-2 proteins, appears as KAGVTQTPRYLIKTRGQQVTLSCSPISGHRSVSWYQQTPGQGLQFLFEYFSETQRNKGNFPGRFSGRQFSNSRSEMNVSTLELGDSALYLCASSLAPREWREDTGELFFGEGSRLTVL.